The present entry profiles one TCR beta chain with its context. The CDR3 loop spans 15 amino acids. Trimming removed 8 bases at V and 1 base at J, with 17 bases between. CDR1 and CDR2 (germline): ENHRY, SYGVKD. This sample is drawn from a study of blood T cell repertoires in COVID-19. On the study more broadly: Researchers got acute and convalescent COVID-19 samples from the United States, Italy and Spain. T cells, B-cell-depleted T cells, or PBMCs provided the cDNA or gDNA that served as material.

Sequenced by immunoSEQ multiplex PCR; TCRdb stores in-frame clones only, minus some. The profile shows 130,000 to 150,000 clones, 81% of them singletons. The clonotype originates from a human donor in a cohort sampled during active COVID-19. The V gene is TRBV10-3, the J gene TRBJ1-1; D gene unclear. Sequencing was performed on peripheral blood. The CDR3 DNA follows: TGTGCCATCCGTCCTGAGATGTATTGGAACACTGAAGCTTTCTTT. It yields the protein CAIRPEMYWNTEAFF.